This T cell receptor beta chain was obtained from a study of cytomegalovirus exposure and HLA in healthy donors. At the level of the study: A preliminary data release comprised roughly 80 million unique TCRs obtained from HLA-typed donors.

The PCR employed 60 Vbeta primers together with 13 Jbeta primers. Original processing notes: Unique TCR beta chains numbered roughly 84 million in a later analysis, with around 10 million shared. Here immunoSEQ multiplex PCR was the method, and the copy in TCRdb shows in-frame clones only, minus some. That table supplies the V and J calls and clone size; D and trimming were determined from the DNA. This table holds about 130,000 clones, about 81% found once. Overall study findings and caveats: The authors confirmed in vitro that three CMV-associated chains were specific for CMV antigens. A missense DCLRE1C variant was associated with V- and J-gene trimming of TCR beta chains in a later analysis, and an independent cohort replicated the association.

Germline CDR1 LGHNA, CDR2 YNFKEQ. Trimming cost V 4 bases and J 0 bases, with 12 bases left between them. The CDR3 spans 15 residues. As regards this clone: No antigen is known for it.

The chain links TRBV4-2 to TRBJ1-1; D unclear. The sequenced sample was PBMCs. This clonotype was sampled from a woman in her twenties or thirties in good health and CMV-seronegative. The CDR3 DNA reads as TGTGCCAGCAGCCCCACACGGGGAGTGAACACTGAAGCTTTCTTT. Translation gives CASSPTRGVNTEAFF.